This TCR beta chain originates from a study of shared clonotypes between healthy human individuals. Study summary: The study enrolled two women and a few men aged 18 to 49.

Naive CD8 cells lacked CD45RO and underwent positive selection for CCR7, leaving out terminally differentiated effector memory CD45RA+ cells. Sequencing was performed with immunoSEQ multiplex PCR; in TCRdb, only in-frame clones are kept and a portion is missing. The sample yields about 580,000 clones, roughly 98% seen once. The trim removed 2 bases at V and 1 base at J, leaving 4 bases unmatched. CDR1 and CDR2 (germline): SGHTA, FQGTGA. The CDR3 spans 16 residues. The chain carries TRBV7-3 and TRBJ2-3; TRBD2 matches at 9 bases. The receptor was derived from a young man in good health. Specimen: naive CD8+ T cells sorted from blood. CDR3 sequence: CASSLGVAGGTDTQYF. The DNA for the CDR3 is TGTGCCAGCAGCTTAGGGGTAGCGGGAGGCACAGATACGCAGTATTTT.